This section outlines one T cell receptor beta chain sequence together with its context. The target antigen is unknown. Following RNA extraction, reverse transcription yielded cDNA that acted as the sequencing template. Only in-frame clones appear in the TCRdb table, and some are missing; sequencing was by immunoSEQ multiplex PCR. Among tens of thousands of clones listed, about 96% were seen once. This entry comes from a study of CD8+ T cells in alopecia areata. Findings and caveats of the study: Scalp repertoires also include resident alphabeta T cells from normal skin.

The sample in question was CD8+ T cells sorted from blood, obtained at week 0. This clonotype was sampled from a human donor with alopecia areata.

The CDR3 DNA reads TGTGCCAGCACCGCTGAAAGGTGGACAGATACGCAGTATTTT. Translated, it gives CASTAERWTDTQYF. The chain joins TRBV7-9 to TRBJ2-3; D call uncertain. The CDR3 spans 14 residues. V lost 7 bases and J 3 bases, leaving 14 bases between the germline ends. Germline-derived CDR1 and CDR2 are SEHNR and FQNEAQ (reference sequence).